This T cell receptor beta chain was obtained from a study of cytomegalovirus exposure and HLA in healthy donors. Overall study results and limits: Sequencing had likely introduced a cluster of highly shared sequence variants as an artifact.

Germline-derived CDR1 and CDR2 are SGHRS and YFSETQ. The CDR3 is 15 amino acids. With V trimmed by 4 bases and J by 0 bases, 6 bases remained unmatched. This clone showed up just once. Its antigen is undetermined. Primers: 60 Vbeta forward and 13 Jbeta reverse. Clones were read by immunoSEQ multiplex PCR, and TCRdb kept only the in-frame ones, dropping some. Among under 200,000 clones, about 70% were seen once, and the ten largest hold 1.8%. The chain employs TRBV5-1 and TRBJ1-1, with 7 positions matching TRBD1. The specimen was PBMCs. This clonotype was obtained from a woman in her twenties or thirties in good health and CMV-seronegative. The CDR3 reads CASSTGQIMNTEAFF. CDR3 DNA: TGCGCCAGCAGCACGGGACAGATTATGAACACTGAAGCTTTCTTT.